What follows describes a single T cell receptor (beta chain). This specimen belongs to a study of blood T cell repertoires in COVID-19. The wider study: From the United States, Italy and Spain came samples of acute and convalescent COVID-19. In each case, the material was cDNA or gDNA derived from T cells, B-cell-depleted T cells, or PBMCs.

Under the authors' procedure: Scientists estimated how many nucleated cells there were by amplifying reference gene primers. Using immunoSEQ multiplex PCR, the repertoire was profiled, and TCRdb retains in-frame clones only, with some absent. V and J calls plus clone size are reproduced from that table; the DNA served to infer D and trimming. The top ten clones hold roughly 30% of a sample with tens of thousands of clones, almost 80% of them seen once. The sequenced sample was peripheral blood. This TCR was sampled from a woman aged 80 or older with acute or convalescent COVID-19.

The DNA for the CDR3 is TGTGCCATCAGTGACTTCAATAAGGACACTAACACCGGGGAGCTGTTTTTT. Translating gives CAISDFNKDTNTGELFF. V gene TRBV10-3 combines with J gene TRBJ2-2; the D gene is possibly TRBD1 (5 bases). V lost 3 bases and J 2 bases, leaving 16 bases between the germline ends. Germline CDR1 ENHRY, CDR2 SYGVKD. This CDR3 region has 17 residues.